Included here is one TCR beta chain sequence, with context. Its cognate antigen is unknown. The J segment lost 3 bases and the V segment lost 5 bases, leaving 12 bases of the junction unmatched. CDR1 is SGHAT, CDR2 FQNNGV, per germline. This CDR3 has 17 amino acids. Regarding time point: technical triplicate 3. Synthesis of cDNA was carried out by template-switch 5'RACE. The reaction used 10-nucleotide random UMIs. Using its own MiXCR run on the 5' RACE reads, TCRdb lists one record per CDR3 protein. This table holds fewer than 35,000 distinct CDR3 sequences, 15% to 20% found once. This record comes from a study of neurological immune-mediated disorders. Study-level results: Patients with HTLV-1-associated myelopathy showed the most TCR clonal expansion. Those with multiple sclerosis showed the least, falling below healthy controls.

The TCR was taken from a female donor with HTLV-1-associated myelopathy (HAM/TSP). The specimen sequenced was CD4+ T cells from blood. The J gene is TRBJ2-1, the V gene TRBV11-2; 8 nucleotides align to TRBD2. The CDR3 loop reads CASSPGVRGGYYNEQFF. CDR3 DNA: TGTGCCAGCAGCCCAGGAGTCCGGGGGGGATACTACAATGAGCAGTTCTTC.